This T cell receptor (beta chain) was sequenced during a study of blood T cell repertoires in COVID-19. J lost 6 bases, V lost 5 bases, and 13 bases had no gene match. Germline-derived CDR1 and CDR2 are GTSNPN and SVGIG (reference sequence). The CDR3 length is 14 residues. The method was immunoSEQ multiplex PCR; TCRdb's version includes in-frame clones alone and lacks a portion of them. The data contain nearly 300,000 clones, around 92% of them seen just once; the ten biggest clones take up approximately 2.9%. The sequencing sample was made of PBMCs or T cells enriched from blood (not recorded which). The origin of this receptor is a woman between 50 and 59 years old who had been exposed to COVID-19. This sequence joins TRBV30 and TRBJ2-7, with TRBD1 matching 7 bases. This CDR3 reads CAWPPRQGSVEQYF. CDR3 nucleotide sequence: TGTGCCTGGCCCCCCAGACAGGGTTCGGTCGAGCAGTACTTC. The complete variable domain, with remaining parts taken from reference TRBV30 and TRBJ2-7, reads SQTIHQWPATLVQPVGSPLSLECTVEGTSNPNLYWYRQAAGRGLQLLFYSVGIGQISSEVPQNLSASRPQDRQFILSSKKLLLSDSGFYLCAWPPRQGSVEQYFGPGTRLTVT.